The clone carrying this T cell receptor beta chain was picked up a small number of times. The antigen is unknown. The data were obtained in a study of beta chain features in type 1 diabetes. Findings and limits, study-wide: Researchers report that Type 1 diabetes patients had moderately but significantly shorter TCRB CDR3s across all four CD4+ subsets.

CDR3 length equals 14 residues. V was shortened by 7 bases and J by 1 base, with 12 bases between the two germline ends. The germline V gene has CDR1 SGHAT and CDR2 FQDESV (reference sequence). Every bit of the isolated RNA underwent reverse transcription, so sequencing read expressed TCRB transcripts. Libraries were prepared by immunoSEQ multiplex PCR; TCRdb keeps only in-frame clonotypes and omits some of them. The repertoire includes hundreds of thousands of clones, over 12% of them detected once, and 0.03% to 0.045% sits in the top ten. This sequence originates from a man younger than 35 with type 1 diabetes. Input material: naive CD4+ T cells from blood. The chain carries TRBV11-1 and TRBJ2-3, with D possibly TRBD1 on 5 matching bases. CDR3 DNA: TGTGCCAGCACCCCAGGGCTCGGCACAGATACGCAGTATTTT. Its protein is CASTPGLGTDTQYF.